What follows are 17 T cell receptor beta chains derived from one specimen sequenced in a study of CD4+ T cells in melanoma. Clones were sequenced by immunoSEQ multiplex PCR, and TCRdb holds only the in-frame ones, with some missing. The table records around 110,000 clones, 92% of them present only once. Input material: peripheral blood. The receptor source for this set is a human donor with melanoma.

The chain has TRBV7-9 and TRBJ1-3; 8 positions match TRBD1. This CDR3 comprises 16 residues. Looked up from germline, CDR1 is SEHNR and CDR2 is FQNEAQ (reference sequence). Germline trimming cut 5 bases from V and 0 bases from J; bases unmatched to any gene: 6. DNA for the CDR3: TGTGCCAGCAGCCCCCGACAGGGGAGCTCTGGAAACACCATATATTTT. It specifies CASSPRQGSSGNTIYF.

The chain recombines TRBV11-2 with TRBJ1-2, with 7 bases lining up with TRBD1. There are 12 residues in the CDR3. Trimming took 4 bases from V and 7 from J; bases not matched to a gene: 3. Per the germline V gene, CDR1 is SGHAT and CDR2 is FQNNGV. The CDR3 spells CASSSDRAGYTF. CDR3 coding DNA: TGTGCCAGCAGCTCAGACAGGGCTGGCTACACCTTC.

V and J are TRBV6-4 and TRBJ2-2; D gene uncertain. CDR1 and CDR2 from the germline V gene are MRHNA and SNTAGT. V was trimmed by 3 bases and J by 0 bases, leaving 8 bases between them. The CDR3 is 15 amino acids. CDR3 sequence reads: CASSEVASNTGELFF. CDR3 nucleotides: TGTGCCAGCAGTGAGGTGGCCTCGAACACCGGGGAGCTGTTTTTT.

The genes are TRBV7-6 and TRBJ2-5; 14 positions agree with TRBD2. V was pared by 7 bases and J by 5 bases, with 12 bases of the junction left unmatched. CDR3 length: 17 amino acids. CDR1 is SGHVS, CDR2 FNYEAQ, per germline. The CDR3, as DNA: TGTGCCAGCACCAAAGGGTGGGGACTAGCGGGAGCGGAGACCCAGTACTTC. Encoded protein: CASTKGWGLAGAETQYF.

The chain combines TRBV10-2 with TRBJ1-2; D is uncertain. With 3 bases removed from V and 4 bases from J, the gap between germline ends came to 6 bases. CDR1 is WSHSY, CDR2 SAAADI, per germline. CDR3 length: 12 amino acids. CDR3 sequence: CASSDLSYGYTF. The CDR3, as DNA: TGCGCCAGCAGTGACCTGAGCTATGGCTACACCTTC.

The chain carries TRBV7-7 and TRBJ2-1; 10 positions match TRBD2. Germline loops: CDR1 SSHAT, CDR2 FNYEAQ (reference sequence). With 5 bases clipped from V and 7 bases from J, the junction kept 11 bases outside the gene matches. The CDR3 spans 16 residues. CDR3 nucleotide sequence: TGTGCCAGCAGCCCCGAAGCTAGCGGGAGTTTTAATGAGCAGTTCTTC. Translated, it gives CASSPEASGSFNEQFF.

The chain uses TRBV27 and TRBJ2-1; 15 bases match TRBD2. V gave up 4 bases and J gave up 5 bases; unmatched junction bases: 6. This CDR3 spans 17 amino acids. Germline V lookup: CDR1 MNHEY, CDR2 SMNVEV (reference sequence). This CDR3 is CASSSGLAGGLDNEQFF. As DNA, the CDR3 is TGTGCCAGCAGTTCAGGACTAGCGGGAGGGCTGGACAATGAGCAGTTCTTC.

This clone came up once. This chain connects TRBV25-1 to TRBJ2-5, with a possible D match to TRBD1 (5 bases). This CDR3 spans 15 amino acids. The germline V and J ends were trimmed by 3 bases and 5 bases, with 16 bases remaining between them. Germline V gene lookup returns CDR1 MGHDK and CDR2 SYGVNS. The CDR3 loop reads CASSDPRKGQETQYF. The DNA of the CDR3 is TGTGCCAGCAGTGACCCCCGGAAGGGGCAGGAGACCCAGTACTTC.

V and J are TRBV18 and TRBJ2-7, with a weak D call TRBD2 (5 bases). V was pared by 2 bases and J by 0 bases, with 14 bases between. The CDR3 sequence is 16 residues long. The germline gives CDR1 KGHSH, CDR2 LQKENI. CDR3 in DNA: TGTGCCAGCTCACCAAATCAACGGAGGAGCTCCTACGAGCAGTACTTC. It is translated as CASSPNQRRSSYEQYF.

The chain recombines TRBV11-2 with TRBJ2-7, with TRBD1 as a possible D gene (6 bases). The CDR3 extends over 13 amino acids. Trimming removed 3 bases at V and 7 bases at J, with 13 bases between. Germline V gene sequence: CDR1 SGHAT, CDR2 FQNNGV. This CDR3 is CASSFVTGQEQYF. CDR3 nucleotides: TGTGCCAGCAGCTTCGTTACAGGGCAGGAGCAGTACTTC. Variable domain in full (rest from reference TRBV11-2 and TRBJ2-7): EAGVAQSPRYKIIEKRQSVAFWCNPISGHATLYWYQQILGQGPKLLIQFQNNGVVDDSQLPKDRFSAERLKGVDSTLKIQPAKLEDSAVYLCASSFVTGQEQYFGPGTRLTVT.

The V call is TRBV19, the J call TRBJ2-3; the D is unclear. V was pared by 8 bases and J by 0 bases, with 9 bases between. Per the germline V gene, CDR1 is LNHDA and CDR2 is SQIVND (reference sequence). CDR3 size: 13 residues. The CDR3 loop reads CASDSRSTDTQYF. DNA for the CDR3: TGTGCCAGTGATTCGCGTAGCACAGATACGCAGTATTTT.

The genes are TRBV5-5 and TRBJ1-1, with no clear D. CDR3 length: 14 residues. Germline lookup yields CDR1 SGHKS and CDR2 YYEKEE (reference sequence). The V and J ends lost 3 bases and 2 bases respectively, with 11 bases between them. The CDR3 DNA reads as TGTGCCAGCAGCTCCGGAGGCGGAAACACTGAAGCTTTCTTT. It encodes CASSSGGGNTEAFF.

The chain has TRBV7-9 and TRBJ1-2, with D uncertain. V was shortened by 1 base and J by 5 bases, with 5 bases between the two germline ends. The germline V gene has CDR1 SEHNR and CDR2 FQNEAQ (reference sequence). There are 12 residues in the CDR3. The CDR3 protein is CASSLDLYGYTF. The CDR3 DNA reads TGTGCCAGCAGCTTAGACTTATATGGCTACACCTTC.

In its sample, this clone was seen once. The chain carries TRBV7-2 and TRBJ2-3; 7 bases map to TRBD1. CDR3 size: 15 residues. Germline V lookup: CDR1 SGHTA, CDR2 FQGNSA. V gave up 4 bases and J gave up 4 bases; unmatched junction bases: 8. CDR3 sequence reads: CASSSRQGNPDTQYF. The DNA for the CDR3 is TGTGCCAGCAGCTCTCGACAGGGTAACCCAGATACGCAGTATTTT.

The V gene is TRBV28, the J gene TRBJ1-2, with 10 bases lining up with TRBD1. This CDR3 is built from 18 residues. Germline V CDR1 and CDR2: MDHEN, SYDVKM. The junction had 15 bases not matched to a gene; V was cut back by 4 bases and J by 4 bases. In DNA, the CDR3 is TGTGCCAGCAGTTCGCACCACTTTGGACAGGGGGATCCCTATGGCTACACCTTC. This codes for CASSSHHFGQGDPYGYTF.

In regard to this clone: This sequence may be a read error, since a much larger clone differs from it by one base. CDR3 loop: CASSQDRGRGETQYF. In nucleotides, the CDR3 is TGCGCCAGCAGCCAAGATCGGGGGAGGGGAGAGACCCAGTACTTC. This rearrangement joins TRBV5-4 to TRBJ2-5, with TRBD2 matching 7 bases. Germline V gene lookup returns CDR1 SGHNT and CDR2 YYREEE (reference sequence). The CDR3 totals 15 residues.

This clone was seen a handful of times. The chain carries TRBV7-9 and TRBJ2-1, with D maybe TRBD1 (6 bases). Trimming left V 5 bases short and J 6 bases short, with 17 bases between. The CDR3 is 15 residues long. CDR1 SEHNR and CDR2 FQNEAQ come from the germline V gene (reference sequence). The CDR3 loop reads CASSGRTPRGNEQFF. CDR3 bases: TGTGCCAGCAGCGGACGGACCCCCAGGGGCAATGAGCAGTTCTTC.